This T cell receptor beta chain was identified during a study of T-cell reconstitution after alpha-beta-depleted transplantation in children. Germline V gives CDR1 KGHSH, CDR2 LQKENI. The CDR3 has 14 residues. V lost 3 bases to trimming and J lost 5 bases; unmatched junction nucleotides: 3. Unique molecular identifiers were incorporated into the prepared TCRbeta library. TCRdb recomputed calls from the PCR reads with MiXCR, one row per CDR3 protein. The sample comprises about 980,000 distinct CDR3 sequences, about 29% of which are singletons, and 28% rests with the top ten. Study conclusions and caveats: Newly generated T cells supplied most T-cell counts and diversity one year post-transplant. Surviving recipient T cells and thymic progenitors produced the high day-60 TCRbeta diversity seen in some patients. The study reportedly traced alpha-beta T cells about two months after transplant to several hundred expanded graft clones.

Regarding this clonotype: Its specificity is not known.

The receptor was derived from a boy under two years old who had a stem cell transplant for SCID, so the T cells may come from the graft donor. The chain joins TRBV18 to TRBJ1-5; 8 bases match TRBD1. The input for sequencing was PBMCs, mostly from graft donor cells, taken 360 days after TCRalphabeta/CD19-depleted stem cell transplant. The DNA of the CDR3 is TGTGCCAGCTCACCGGGACAGGCCCATCAGCCCCAGCATTTT. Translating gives CASSPGQAHQPQHF.